This TCR beta chain appears in the sequencing data of a study of breast tumors, draining lymph nodes, adjacent tissues. The CDR3 spans 15 residues. The ends were cut back, 0 bases at V and 3 bases at J, with 9 bases in the middle. From germline, CDR1 is KGHSY and CDR2 FQNENV. The lymph nodes were axillary draining lymph nodes from breast cancer patients. This clonotype was recorded many times. Its cognate antigen is unknown. A single record per CDR3 protein comes from TCRdb applying MiXCR to the multiplex PCR reads. This sample yields approximately 130,000 distinct CDR3 sequences, of which about 20% are seen a single time; roughly 2.4% belongs to the top ten. General study findings and limits: Tumor repertoires ranked between lymph nodes and nontumor tissue in diversity, with V and J gene preferences. The data were judged consistent with most tumor T cells coming from lymph node and expanding in tumor. Compared with basal-like, luminal-like tumors shared significantly more repertoire with nontumor tissue.

Specimen: axillary lymph node tissue. The receptor comes from a female donor with breast cancer. Some clones in this sample may be carry-over from other donors' samples. The V call is TRBV16, the J call TRBJ2-1; TRBD2 is a possible D gene (5 bases). The CDR3 DNA is TGTGCCAGCAGCCAATCGGGAGTACTCTACAATGAGCAGTTCTTC. The encoded protein is CASSQSGVLYNEQFF. The full variable domain, in which reference TRBV16 and TRBJ2-1 provide the parts outside the CDR3, is GEEVAQTPKHLVRGEGQKAKLYCAPIKGHSYVFWYQQVLKNEFKFLISFQNENVFDETGMPKERFSAKCLPNSPCSLEIQATKLEDSAVYFCASSQSGVLYNEQFFGPGTRLTVL.